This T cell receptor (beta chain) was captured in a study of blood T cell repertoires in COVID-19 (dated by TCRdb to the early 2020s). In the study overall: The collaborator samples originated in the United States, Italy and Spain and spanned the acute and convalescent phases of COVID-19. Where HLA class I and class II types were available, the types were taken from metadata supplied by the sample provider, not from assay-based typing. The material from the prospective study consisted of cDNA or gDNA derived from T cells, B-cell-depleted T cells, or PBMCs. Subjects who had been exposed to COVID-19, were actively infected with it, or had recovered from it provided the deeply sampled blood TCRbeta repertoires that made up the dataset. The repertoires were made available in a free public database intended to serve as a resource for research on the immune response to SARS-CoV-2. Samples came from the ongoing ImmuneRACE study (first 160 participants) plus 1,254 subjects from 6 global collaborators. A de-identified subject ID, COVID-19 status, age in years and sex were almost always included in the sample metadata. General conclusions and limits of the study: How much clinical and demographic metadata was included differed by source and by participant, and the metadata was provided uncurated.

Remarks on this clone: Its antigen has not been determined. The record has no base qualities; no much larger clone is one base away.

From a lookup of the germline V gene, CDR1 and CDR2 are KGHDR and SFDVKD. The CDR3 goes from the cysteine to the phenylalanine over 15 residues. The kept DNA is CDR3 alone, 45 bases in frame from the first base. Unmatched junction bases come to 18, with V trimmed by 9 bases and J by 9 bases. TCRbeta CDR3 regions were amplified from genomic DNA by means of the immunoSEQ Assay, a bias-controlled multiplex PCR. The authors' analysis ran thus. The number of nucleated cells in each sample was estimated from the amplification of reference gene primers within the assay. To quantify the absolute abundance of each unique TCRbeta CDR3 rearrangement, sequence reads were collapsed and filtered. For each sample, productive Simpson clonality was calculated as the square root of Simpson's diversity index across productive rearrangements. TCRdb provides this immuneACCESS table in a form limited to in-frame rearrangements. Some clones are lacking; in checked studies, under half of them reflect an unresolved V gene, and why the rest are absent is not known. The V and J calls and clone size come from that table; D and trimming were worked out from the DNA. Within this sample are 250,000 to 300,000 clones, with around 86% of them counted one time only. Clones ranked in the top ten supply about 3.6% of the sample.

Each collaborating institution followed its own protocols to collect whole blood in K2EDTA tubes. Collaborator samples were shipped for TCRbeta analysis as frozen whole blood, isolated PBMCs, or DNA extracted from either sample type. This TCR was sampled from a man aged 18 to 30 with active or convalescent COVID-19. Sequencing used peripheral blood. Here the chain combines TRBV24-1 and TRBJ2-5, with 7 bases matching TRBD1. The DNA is TGTGCCACCGAGACCAGCCTTGGACAGGCCTATGCCCAGTACTTC. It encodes CATETSLGQAYAQYF.